This TCR beta chain was sequenced for a study of human T cells and chemical hapten exposure. General study results and limits: Expanded TCRs clustered into significantly more large CDR3 similarity groups than controls, the analysis revealed. No change in TCRs above 1 in 1000 frequency was produced by DPC sensitization.

Germline loops: CDR1 LGHNA, CDR2 YNFKEQ. V gave up 5 bases and J gave up 9 bases, with 14 bases separating them. This CDR3 contains 13 residues. This clonotype appeared many times. Its antigen is currently unknown. MiXCR was run by TCRdb on the RACE reads, yielding one entry per CDR3 protein. The table shows some 42,000 distinct CDR3 sequences, with 9.5% to 10% occurring only once. Time point in this sample: patch test 2, 6 weeks after DPC sensitization. Treatment in this sample: therapeutic diphenylcyclopropenone sensitization with weekly scalp DPC. The template was total RNA from unfractionated whole blood.

The starting material was whole blood, obtained in connection with sensitization to the hapten diphenylcyclopropenone (DPC). The V call is TRBV4-2, the J call TRBJ2-1; perhaps TRBD1 as D (6 bases). This receptor was obtained from a woman in her twenties or thirties with alopecia areata. Some clones in this sample may be carry-over from other donors' samples. Written as DNA, the CDR3 is TGTGCCAGCAGCGGGCCGAGGGGGTTTGAGCAGTTCTTC. It is translated as CASSGPRGFEQFF.